The 25 T cell receptor beta chains below all came from one sample that was sequenced in a study of T cell responses to AZD1222 COVID-19 vaccine. Some clones are missing from TCRdb's copy, which holds only in-frame ones; the method was immunoSEQ multiplex PCR. The table lists some 150,000 clones, 92% of them singletons. The sample was peripheral blood, taken on day 0 of AZD1222 vaccination. The origin of the receptors is an adult in good health.

This clone appeared once. This chain joins TRBV6-4 and TRBJ1-6; the match to TRBD1 covers 7 bases. V lost 5 bases to trimming and J lost 7 bases; unmatched junction nucleotides: 8. Germline values: CDR1 MRHNA, CDR2 SNTAGT. This CDR3 has 15 amino acids. The CDR3 DNA reads as TGTGCCAGCAGTCCCAGGGGGTATCAGAATTCACCCCTCCACTTT. Translated, it gives CASSPRGYQNSPLHF.

This clone was seen more than once but under ten times. The chain joins TRBV11-1 to TRBJ2-7; the D gene is possibly TRBD1 (6 bases). Germline V gene sequence: CDR1 SGHAT, CDR2 FQDESV (reference sequence). The CDR3 length is 14 residues. Trimming removed 5 bases from V and 7 bases from J, with 18 bases in between. CDR3 nucleotide sequence: TGTGCCAGCAGCCAAAGGACAGCCTCGGGAGAGCAGTACTTC. This gives the protein CASSQRTASGEQYF.

The J gene is TRBJ1-6, the V gene TRBV3-1 (or the pseudogene TRBV3-2); a possible D gene is TRBD1 (5 bases). Germline lookup yields CDR1 LGHDT and CDR2 YNNKEL (reference sequence). This CDR3 is 17 amino acids long. Trimming stripped 0 bases from V and 0 bases from J, with 9 bases between. CDR3 nucleotide sequence: TGTGCCAGCAGCCAAGAAAGACAGAGCTCCTATAATTCACCCCTCCACTTT. As protein: CASSQERQSSYNSPLHF.

This sequence joins TRBV4-3 and TRBJ1-5, with TRBD1 matching over 7 bases. The V gene end was trimmed by 2 bases and the J gene end by 2 bases; junction bases not matched to a gene: 9. The germline gives CDR1 LGHNA, CDR2 YSLEER. This CDR3 comprises 17 residues. The CDR3 DNA reads as TGCGCCAGCAGCCAATCGGCAGGGGGTGTAGGCAATCAGCCCCAGCATTTT. It specifies CASSQSAGGVGNQPQHF.

This clone was seen just once. Other nucleotide sequences in the sample specify the same CDR3. The genes are TRBV29-1 and TRBJ1-2; 7 nucleotides line up with TRBD1. Germline V lookup: CDR1 SQVTM, CDR2 ANQGSEA. This CDR3 comprises 12 residues. J gave up 2 bases and V 4 bases, and 1 base lay outside the gene matches. CDR3 in amino acids: CSVGGQNYGYTF. CDR3 nucleotides: TGCAGCGTTGGGGGACAGAACTATGGCTACACCTTC. The full variable domain, completed using reference TRBV29-1 and TRBJ1-2, is SAVISQKPSRDICQRGTSLTIQCQVDSQVTMMFWYRQQPGQSLTLIATANQGSEATYESGFVIDKFPISRPNLTFSTLTVSNMSPEDSSIYLCSVGGQNYGYTFGSGTRLTVV.

V usage is TRBV5-1 and J usage is TRBJ1-5, with 7 bases fitting TRBD1. The ends lost 5 bases at V and 5 bases at J; junction bases unmatched: 7. Looked up from germline, CDR1 is SGHRS and CDR2 is YFSETQ. CDR3 size: 14 residues. The CDR3 DNA follows: TGCGCCAGCAGGAAAAATACAGGGGATCAGCCCCAGCATTTT. Its protein product is CASRKNTGDQPQHF.

The V gene is TRBV6-5, the J gene TRBJ1-1; D remains ambiguous. The CDR3 has 11 residues. Trimming cost V 5 bases and J 7 bases, with 8 bases left between them. Germline loops: CDR1 MNHEY, CDR2 SVGAGI. CDR3 in DNA: TGTGCCAGCAGTAGGCAGGTTGAAGCTTTCTTT. This encodes CASSRQVEAFF.

V gene TRBV7-2 combines with J gene TRBJ2-7, with a weak D call TRBD2 (6 bases). The CDR3 totals 14 residues. Germline loops: CDR1 SGHTA, CDR2 FQGNSA. Trimming took 1 base from V and 5 from J, leaving 12 bases between them. The CDR3 DNA sequence: TGTGCCAGCAGCTTAGTGGTCGGGGGTAACGAGCAGTACTTC. It translates to CASSLVVGGNEQYF.

The chain recombines TRBV4-3 with TRBJ1-4; 8 positions agree with TRBD1. The CDR3 is 15 residues long. V lost 2 bases and J lost 7; bases outside the gene matches: 6. Per germline, CDR1 LGHNA and CDR2 YSLEER. As DNA, the CDR3 is TGCGCCAGCAGCCAAAGGACAGGGTTTTTTGAAAAACTGTTTTTT. Translating it yields CASSQRTGFFEKLFF.

The chain has TRBV7-2 and TRBJ2-3; D not resolved. The CDR3 has 13 residues. V was shortened by 1 base and J by 4 bases, with 6 bases between the two germline ends. Germline CDR1 and CDR2: SGHTA and FQGNSA. The CDR3 here is CASSLGGPDTQYF. The CDR3 DNA follows: TGTGCCAGCAGCTTAGGGGGTCCAGATACGCAGTATTTT.

In its sample, this clone was seen a few times. This chain uses TRBV27 with TRBJ1-2; D is perhaps TRBD1 (5 bases). The length of the CDR3 is 13 residues. Between the trimmed V and J ends, which lost 5 bases and 2 bases, there was a span of 9 bases. Germline V gives CDR1 MNHEY, CDR2 SMNVEV (reference sequence). In DNA form, the CDR3 reads TGTGCCAGCAGTGACCGGGGGAACTATGGCTACACCTTC. This gives the protein CASSDRGNYGYTF.

J is TRBJ1-4 and V is TRBV6-2 or TRBV6-3; D is possibly TRBD1 (5 bases). The germline V gene has CDR1 MNHEY and CDR2 SVGEGT. This CDR3 region has 18 residues. Trimming pared 4 bases from V and 5 bases from J, leaving 23 bases between. Written as DNA, the CDR3 is TGTGCCAGCAGTTCGCCTATTAGATCAGGGAAGAGGAATGAAAAACTGTTTTTT. Protein product: CASSSPIRSGKRNEKLFF.

This chain uses TRBV7-8 with TRBJ2-7, with TRBD1 matching 7 bases. The CDR3 length is 13 residues. Germline-derived CDR1 and CDR2 are SGHVS and FQNEAQ. V lost 8 bases to trimming and J lost 2 bases; unmatched junction nucleotides: 6. The CDR3 DNA follows: TGTGCCAGCGCTCAGGGGGTTCCCTACGAGCAGTACTTC. Its translation: CASAQGVPYEQYF.

J is TRBJ2-2 and V is TRBV9; D gene ambiguous. The V end lost 3 bases, the J end lost 5 bases, and 14 bases lay between the germline ends. The V gene's germline CDR1 is SGDLS and CDR2 YYNGEE. CDR3 length: 15 residues. CDR3 sequence: CASSGGRSWTGELFF. CDR3 nucleotides: TGTGCCAGCAGCGGAGGCAGGAGTTGGACCGGGGAGCTGTTTTTT.

This clone was seen a handful of times. The V and J genes are TRBV6-2 or TRBV6-3 and TRBJ2-7, with 7 bases aligning to TRBD2. This CDR3 spans 15 amino acids. Germline CDR1 is MNHEY and CDR2 is SVGEGT. Trimming took 4 bases from V and 5 from J; bases not matched to a gene: 11. CDR3 loop: CASSFVGEGFDEQYF. CDR3 in DNA: TGTGCCAGCAGTTTCGTAGGGGAGGGCTTCGACGAGCAGTACTTC.

The chain has TRBV5-1 and TRBJ2-6; 8 nucleotides match TRBD2. Losses at the gene ends were 0 bases for V and 0 bases for J; bases not matched to a gene: 5. The CDR3 is made up of 18 amino acids. Germline V gene sequence: CDR1 SGHRS, CDR2 YFSETQ. DNA of the CDR3: TGCGCCAGCAGCTTGGAAGCGGGGGCGACCTCTGGGGCCAACGTCCTGACTTTC. Residues: CASSLEAGATSGANVLTF.

V is TRBV3-1 (or the pseudogene TRBV3-2) and J is TRBJ2-5; D gene uncertain. CDR3 length equals 14 residues. Germline lookup yields CDR1 LGHDT and CDR2 YNNKEL (reference sequence). V was shortened by 3 bases and J by 1 base, with 9 bases between the two germline ends. The CDR3 spells CASSQRLSQETQYF. The CDR3 nucleotides read TGTGCCAGCAGCCAGCGACTGAGCCAAGAGACCCAGTACTTC.

The chain has TRBV7-2 and TRBJ1-2; weak D call: TRBD1 (5 bases). CDR3 length: 13 residues. Germline V CDR1 and CDR2: SGHTA, FQGNSA. V was trimmed by 2 bases and J by 8 bases, leaving 12 bases between them. The CDR3 protein is CASSLNRREGYTF. CDR3 nucleotide sequence: TGTGCCAGCAGCTTAAATCGCAGGGAGGGCTACACCTTC.

The rearrangement joins TRBV30 to TRBJ2-1, with 7 bases that match TRBD2. CDR1 and CDR2 (germline): GTSNPN, SVGIG (reference sequence). J gave up 10 bases and V 1 base, and 7 bases lay outside the gene matches. The length of the CDR3 is 13 residues. This CDR3 is CAWSEWILAEQFF. The CDR3 bases are TGTGCCTGGAGTGAATGGATACTAGCGGAGCAGTTCTTC. The full variable domain, in which reference TRBV30 and TRBJ2-1 provide the parts outside the CDR3, is SQTIHQWPATLVQPVGSPLSLECTVEGTSNPNLYWYRQAAGRGLQLLFYSVGIGQISSEVPQNLSASRPQDRQFILSSKKLLLSDSGFYLCAWSEWILAEQFFGPGTRLTVL.

The rearrangement uses TRBV6-5 and TRBJ1-5; no clear D gene. CDR1 is MNHEY and CDR2 is SVGAGI in the germline V gene. Trimming removed 4 bases at V and 0 bases at J, with 7 bases between. This CDR3 has 14 residues. The CDR3 loop reads CASSFSYSNQPQHF. The CDR3 coding sequence is TGTGCCAGCAGTTTCAGTTATAGCAATCAGCCCCAGCATTTT.

V usage is TRBV7-3 and J usage is TRBJ2-2; either TRBD1 or TRBD2 may fit D (5 bases each). The CDR3 loop spans 13 amino acids. Germline CDR1 is SGHTA and CDR2 is FQGTGA. Trimming removed 4 bases from V and 4 bases from J, with 7 bases in between. CDR3 nucleotide sequence: TGTGCCAGCAGCTCGGGACCCACCGGGGAGCTGTTTTTT. Its translation: CASSSGPTGELFF.

This chain uses TRBV4-3 with TRBJ1-1, with D unclear. Between the trimmed V and J ends, which lost 4 bases and 11 bases, there was a span of 20 bases. The CDR3 has 14 amino acids. Germline V CDR1 and CDR2: LGHNA, YSLEER. The CDR3 sequence: CASSRAIGEMNAFF. As DNA, the CDR3 is TGCGCCAGCAGCCGAGCAATTGGGGAAATGAACGCTTTCTTT.

V usage is TRBV6-1 and J usage is TRBJ1-5; D may be TRBD1 (6 bases). CDR1 and CDR2 from the germline V gene are MNHNS and SASEGT. Trimming took 2 bases from V and 1 from J, leaving 12 bases between them. This CDR3 spans 16 amino acids. The CDR3: CASSEPAGASNQPQHF. In DNA form, the CDR3 reads TGTGCCAGCAGTGAACCGGCGGGGGCGAGCAATCAGCCCCAGCATTTT.

The chain employs TRBV10-1 and TRBJ2-1, with D possibly matching TRBD2 (6 bases). This CDR3 is 16 amino acids long. Germline V lookup: CDR1 WNHNN, CDR2 SYGVQD (reference sequence). The V and J ends lost 4 bases and 0 bases respectively, with 13 bases between them. CDR3 sequence (DNA): TGCGCCAGCAGTGGAGGCGGGGTCAGCTCCTACAATGAGCAGTTCTTC. Encoded protein: CASSGGGVSSYNEQFF.

The gene calls are TRBV7-6 and TRBJ1-2; 7 bases agree with TRBD1. This CDR3 contains 16 residues. The V and J ends lost 1 base and 0 bases, in that order; junction bases with no gene match: 5. CDR1 and CDR2 from the germline V gene are SGHVS and FNYEAQ. CDR3 loop: CASSLDRGPTNYGYTF. The CDR3 DNA reads TGTGCCAGCAGCTTAGACAGGGGCCCCACTAACTATGGCTACACCTTC.